This T cell receptor (beta chain) is drawn from a study of blood T cell repertoires in COVID-19. Method: immunoSEQ multiplex PCR; TCRdb's copy keeps in-frame clones and lacks some. The sample consists of around 300,000 clones, about 85% of them appearing once. Trimming removed 2 bases from V and 8 bases from J; junction bases left unmatched: 13. Germline CDR1 SGHRS, CDR2 YFSETQ. The CDR3 sequence is 17 residues long. Sequencing was done on a sample of peripheral blood. The clonotype comes from a woman in her 50s with active or convalescent COVID-19. J is TRBJ2-1 and V is TRBV5-1; 10 nucleotides agree with TRBD2. The CDR3 bases are TGCGCCAGCAGCTTAAGGCCTCTAGCGGGAGTAGGCGATGAGCAGTTCTTC. Amino acids: CASSLRPLAGVGDEQFF. The whole variable domain, filled in from reference TRBV5-1 and TRBJ2-1, reads KAGVTQTPRYLIKTRGQQVTLSCSPISGHRSVSWYQQTPGQGLQFLFEYFSETQRNKGNFPGRFSGRQFSNSRSEMNVSTLELGDSALYLCASSLRPLAGVGDEQFFGPGTRLTVL.